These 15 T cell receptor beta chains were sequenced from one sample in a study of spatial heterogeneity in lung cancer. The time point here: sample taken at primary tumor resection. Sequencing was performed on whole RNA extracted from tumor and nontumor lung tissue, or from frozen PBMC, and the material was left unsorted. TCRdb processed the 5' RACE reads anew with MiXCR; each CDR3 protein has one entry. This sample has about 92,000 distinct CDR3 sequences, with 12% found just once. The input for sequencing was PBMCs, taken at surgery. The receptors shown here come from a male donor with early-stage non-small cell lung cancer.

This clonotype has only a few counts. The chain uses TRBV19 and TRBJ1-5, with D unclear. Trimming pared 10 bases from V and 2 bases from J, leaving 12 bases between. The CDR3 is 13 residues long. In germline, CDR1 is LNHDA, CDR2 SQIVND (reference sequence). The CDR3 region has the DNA TGTGCCACAAGGAACAGTGGCAATCAGCCCCAGCATTTT. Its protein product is CATRNSGNQPQHF.

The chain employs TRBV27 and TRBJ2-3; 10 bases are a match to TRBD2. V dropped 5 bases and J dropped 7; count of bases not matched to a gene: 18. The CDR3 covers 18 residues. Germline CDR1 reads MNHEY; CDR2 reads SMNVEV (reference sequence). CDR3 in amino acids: CASSPTSFPSGSTNTQYF. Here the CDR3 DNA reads TGTGCCAGCAGTCCCACCAGCTTCCCTAGCGGGAGTACGAATACGCAGTATTTT.

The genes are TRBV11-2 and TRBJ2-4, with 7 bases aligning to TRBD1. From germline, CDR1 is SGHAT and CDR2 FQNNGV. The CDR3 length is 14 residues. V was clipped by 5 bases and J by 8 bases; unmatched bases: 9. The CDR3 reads CASSLGTDRDIQYF. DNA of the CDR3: TGTGCCAGCAGCCTAGGGACCGACAGGGACATTCAGTACTTC. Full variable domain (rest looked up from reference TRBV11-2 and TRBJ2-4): EAGVAQSPRYKIIEKRQSVAFWCNPISGHATLYWYQQILGQGPKLLIQFQNNGVVDDSQLPKDRFSAERLKGVDSTLKIQPAKLEDSAVYLCASSLGTDRDIQYFGAGTRLSVL.

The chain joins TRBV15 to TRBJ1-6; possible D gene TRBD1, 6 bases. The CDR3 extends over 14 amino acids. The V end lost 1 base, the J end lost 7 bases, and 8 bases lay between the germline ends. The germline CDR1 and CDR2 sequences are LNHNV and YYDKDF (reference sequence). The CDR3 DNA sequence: TGTGCCACCAGCAGAGGACAGGACAATTCACCCCTCCACTTT. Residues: CATSRGQDNSPLHF.

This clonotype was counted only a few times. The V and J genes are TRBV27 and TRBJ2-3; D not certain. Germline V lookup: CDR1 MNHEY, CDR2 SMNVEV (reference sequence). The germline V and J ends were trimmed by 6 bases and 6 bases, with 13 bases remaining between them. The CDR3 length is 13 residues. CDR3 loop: CASRRISPDTQYF. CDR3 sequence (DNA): TGTGCCAGCAGACGAATTTCGCCCGATACGCAGTATTTT.

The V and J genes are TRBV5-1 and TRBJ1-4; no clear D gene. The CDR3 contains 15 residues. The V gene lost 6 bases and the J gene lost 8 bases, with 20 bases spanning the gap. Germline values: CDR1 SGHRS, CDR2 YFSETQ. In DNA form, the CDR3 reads TGCGCCAGCACAACGTCGGGCGCCTCGGACGAAAAACTGTTTTTT. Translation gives CASTTSGASDEKLFF. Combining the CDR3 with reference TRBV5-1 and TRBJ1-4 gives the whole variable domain KAGVTQTPRYLIKTRGQQVTLSCSPISGHRSVSWYQQTPGQGLQFLFEYFSETQRNKGNFPGRFSGRQFSNSRSEMNVSTLELGDSALYLCASTTSGASDEKLFFGSGTQLSVL.

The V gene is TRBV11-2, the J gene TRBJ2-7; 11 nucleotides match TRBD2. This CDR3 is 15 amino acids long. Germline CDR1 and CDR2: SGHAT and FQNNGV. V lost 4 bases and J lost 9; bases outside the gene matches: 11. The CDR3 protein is CASSSLVTSGGSQYF. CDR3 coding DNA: TGTGCCAGCAGCTCGTTAGTCACTAGCGGGGGTTCGCAGTACTTC.

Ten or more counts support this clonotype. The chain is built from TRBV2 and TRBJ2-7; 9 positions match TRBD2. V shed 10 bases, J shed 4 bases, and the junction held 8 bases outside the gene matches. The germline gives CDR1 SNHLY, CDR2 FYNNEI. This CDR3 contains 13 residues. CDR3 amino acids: CATAGTSSYEQYF. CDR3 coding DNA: TGTGCCACTGCCGGGACTAGCAGTTACGAGCAGTACTTC.

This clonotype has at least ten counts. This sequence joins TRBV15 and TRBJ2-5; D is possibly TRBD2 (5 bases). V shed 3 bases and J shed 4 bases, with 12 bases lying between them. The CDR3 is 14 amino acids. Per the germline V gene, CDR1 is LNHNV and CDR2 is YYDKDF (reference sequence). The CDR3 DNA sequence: TGTGCCACCAGCAGTCCAGCGGTGGGAGAGACCCAGTACTTC. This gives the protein CATSSPAVGETQYF.

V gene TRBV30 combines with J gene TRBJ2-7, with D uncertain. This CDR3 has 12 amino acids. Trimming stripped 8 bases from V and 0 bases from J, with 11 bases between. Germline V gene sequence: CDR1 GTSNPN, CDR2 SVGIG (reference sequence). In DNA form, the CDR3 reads TGTGCCGGGTCCTCGTACTCCTACGAGCAGTACTTC. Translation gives CAGSSYSYEQYF.

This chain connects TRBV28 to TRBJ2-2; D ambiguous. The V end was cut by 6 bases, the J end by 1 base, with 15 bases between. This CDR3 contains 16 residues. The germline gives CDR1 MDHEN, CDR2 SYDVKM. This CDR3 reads CASRPGSARNTGELFF. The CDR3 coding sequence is TGTGCCAGCAGGCCAGGTTCAGCGCGGAACACCGGGGAGCTGTTTTTT.

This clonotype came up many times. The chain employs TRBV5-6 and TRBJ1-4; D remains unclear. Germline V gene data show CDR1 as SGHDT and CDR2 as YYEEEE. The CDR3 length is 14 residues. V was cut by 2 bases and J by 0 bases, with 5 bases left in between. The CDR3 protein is CASSFGTTNEKLFF. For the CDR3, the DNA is TGTGCCAGCAGCTTTGGCACAACTAATGAAAAACTGTTTTTT.

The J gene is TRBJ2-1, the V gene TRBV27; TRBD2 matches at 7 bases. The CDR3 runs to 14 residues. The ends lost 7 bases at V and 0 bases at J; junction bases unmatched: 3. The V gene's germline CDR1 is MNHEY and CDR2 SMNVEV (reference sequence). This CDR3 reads CASTGGSSYNEQFF. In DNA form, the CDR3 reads TGTGCCAGCACGGGCGGGAGCTCCTACAATGAGCAGTTCTTC.

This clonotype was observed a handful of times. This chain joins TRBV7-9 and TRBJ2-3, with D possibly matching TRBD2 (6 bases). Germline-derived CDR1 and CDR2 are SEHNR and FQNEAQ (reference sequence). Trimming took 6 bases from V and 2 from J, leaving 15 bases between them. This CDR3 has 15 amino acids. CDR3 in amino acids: CASRVPGLATDTQYF. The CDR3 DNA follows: TGTGCCAGCAGAGTCCCGGGACTCGCCACAGATACGCAGTATTTT.

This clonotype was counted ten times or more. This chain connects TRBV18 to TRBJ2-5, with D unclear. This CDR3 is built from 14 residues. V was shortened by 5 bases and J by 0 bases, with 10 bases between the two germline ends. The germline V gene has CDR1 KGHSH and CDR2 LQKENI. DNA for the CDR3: TGTGCCAGCTCAGCGATGGGGTACCAAGAGACCCAGTACTTC. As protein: CASSAMGYQETQYF.